The sequence of this TCR beta chain was determined in a study of cytomegalovirus exposure and HLA in healthy donors. Findings and limits, study-wide: Across HLA loci, a later analysis found differing TCR association rates, with DRB1 most and HLA-C fewest.

PCR employed 60 Vbeta and 13 Jbeta primers. The method was immunoSEQ multiplex PCR; TCRdb's version includes in-frame clones alone and lacks a portion of them. The table has more than 150,000 clones, around 82% seen once; the top ten hold 6.6%. Note on this clone: Its target is unknown.

V shed 3 bases, J shed 1 base, and the junction held 3 bases outside the gene matches. CDR3 length equals 16 residues. Germline V gene sequence: CDR1 KGHSH, CDR2 LQKENI. This receptor was obtained from a woman aged 45-60 years in good health and CMV-seropositive. The sample comprised PBMCs. This chain joins TRBV18 and TRBJ1-3; TRBD1 matches 10 bases. The CDR3 nucleotides are TGTGCCAGCTCACCGCGACAGGGGGCTTCTGGAAACACCATATATTTT. As protein: CASSPRQGASGNTIYF.